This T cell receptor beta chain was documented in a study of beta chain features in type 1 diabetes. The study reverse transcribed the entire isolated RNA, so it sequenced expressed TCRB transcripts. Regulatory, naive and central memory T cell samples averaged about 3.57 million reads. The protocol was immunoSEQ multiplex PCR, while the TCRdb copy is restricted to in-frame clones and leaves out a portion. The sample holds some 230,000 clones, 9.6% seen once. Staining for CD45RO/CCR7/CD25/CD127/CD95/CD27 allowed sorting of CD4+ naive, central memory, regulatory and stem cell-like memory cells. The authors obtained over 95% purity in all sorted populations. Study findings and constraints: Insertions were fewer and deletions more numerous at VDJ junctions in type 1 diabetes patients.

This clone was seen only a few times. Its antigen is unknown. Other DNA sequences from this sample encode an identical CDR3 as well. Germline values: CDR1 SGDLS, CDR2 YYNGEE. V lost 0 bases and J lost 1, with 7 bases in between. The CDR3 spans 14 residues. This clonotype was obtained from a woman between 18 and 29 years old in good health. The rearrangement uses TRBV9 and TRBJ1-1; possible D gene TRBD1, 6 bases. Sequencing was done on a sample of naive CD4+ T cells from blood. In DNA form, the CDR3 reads TGTGCCAGCAGCGTAGTGGGACAGAACACTGAAGCTTTCTTT. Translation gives CASSVVGQNTEAFF.